The T cell receptor beta chain under discussion was sequenced for a study of cytomegalovirus exposure and HLA in healthy donors. Study-level findings and limits: The study found most TCR sequences rare, yet found some public TCRs in many donors.

V was cut by 5 bases and J by 6 bases, with 14 bases left in between. The CDR3 is 13 residues long. Germline assignment: CDR1 SGHTA and CDR2 FQGTGA. While the first cohort had around 700 subjects, the donors belonged to the separate validation cohort of 100 to 150 subjects. Measured with immunoSEQ multiplex PCR; TCRdb has only the in-frame clones, and not every one. The sample consists of about 160,000 clones, around 92% of them appearing once. On this clone: The antigen remains undetermined.

This rearrangement joins TRBV7-3 to TRBJ2-7; D possibly corresponds to TRBD1 (5 bases). Sequenced sample: PBMCs. The origin of this receptor is a woman under 30 in good health and CMV-seropositive. The CDR3 loop is CASSPQGNGEQYF. CDR3 DNA sequence: TGTGCCAGCAGCCCTCAGGGAAACGGCGAGCAGTACTTC.